This T cell receptor beta chain derives from a study of T cells expressing NK-cell markers. As for the study in general: HCMV seropositivity marked most of the eight sequenced donors; one was seronegative.

From its re-call of the 5' RACE reads, TCRdb lists each CDR3 protein once, without DNA. The sample's table shows roughly 430,000 distinct CDR3 sequences. About this clonotype: Antigen specificity is unknown.

Germline CDR1 and CDR2: SGDLS and YYNGEE. The CDR3 has 15 amino acids. Whole-study results and caveats: Dominant NKG2C+ clonotypes were found to form about 1.0-7.5% of CD8+ T cells in a handful of donors.

The V gene is TRBV9, the J gene TRBJ1-2; checking the TCRdb D call of TRBD1 is not possible without DNA. The specimen sequenced was blood T cells: a sorted CD56 or NKG2C T cell subset, CD4+ or CD8+ T cells, or bulk PBMC T cells (not recorded which). This sequence originates from a woman between 18 and 70 years old in good health. CDR3 in amino acids: CASSERGDRVSGYTF.